These 26 T cell receptor beta chains were all obtained from the same sample, sequenced in a study of spatial heterogeneity in lung cancer. Time point defined: sample taken at primary tumor resection. Each CDR3 protein is one row after TCRdb ran MiXCR on the 5' RACE reads. The sample lists 90,000 to 95,000 distinct CDR3 sequences, more than 10% seen once, with about two fifths in the top ten. The sequences come from PBMCs, collected at surgery. The receptors shown here come from a male donor with early-stage non-small cell lung cancer.

This chain uses TRBV6-2 or TRBV6-3 with TRBJ2-3, with 10 positions matching TRBD2. This CDR3 spans 17 amino acids. Germline CDR1 and CDR2: MNHEY and SVGEGT. With 6 bases clipped from V and 0 bases from J, the junction kept 9 bases outside the gene matches. Written as DNA, the CDR3 is TGTGCCAGCAGAGGTCTAGCGGGAGCGTCTAGCACAGATACGCAGTATTTT. It encodes CASRGLAGASSTDTQYF.

This chain uses TRBV12-3 or TRBV12-4 with TRBJ2-1; 8 positions match TRBD2. J was trimmed by 4 bases and V by 3 bases; bases with no gene match: 5. The CDR3 is 15 residues long. Here the CDR3 reads CASSFPGGAYNEQFF. Written as DNA, the CDR3 is TGTGCCAGCAGTTTTCCGGGGGGGGCTTACAATGAGCAGTTCTTC.

This clonotype showed up just a few times. The chain uses TRBV28 and TRBJ2-2; D unclear. This CDR3 region has 18 residues. Deletions cut 9 bases from V and 0 bases from J, with 23 bases between. Looked up from germline, CDR1 is MDHEN and CDR2 is SYDVKM. In nucleotides, the CDR3 is TGTGCCAGTCACGCGAACCTTCTCTGGACCTCGAACACCGGGGAGCTGTTTTTT. Residues: CASHANLLWTSNTGELFF. Full variable domain (outside the CDR3, taken from reference TRBV28 and TRBJ2-2): DVKVTQSSRYLVKRTGEKVFLECVQDMDHENMFWYRQDPGLGLRLIYFSYDVKMKEKGDIPEGYSVSREKKERFSLILESASTNQTSMYLCASHANLLWTSNTGELFFGEGSRLTVL.

This clonotype has a handful of counts. This chain joins TRBV5-1 and TRBJ2-7, with a weak D call TRBD1 (5 bases). The CDR3 is 13 amino acids. Germline V gene sequence: CDR1 SGHRS, CDR2 YFSETQ. V lost 1 base to trimming and J lost 5 bases, with 10 bases between them. The CDR3 region is CASSLTGRDEQYF. The CDR3 coding sequence is TGCGCCAGCAGCTTGACCGGCAGGGACGAGCAGTACTTC.

This clonotype was detected a few times. The chain is built from TRBV12-3 or TRBV12-4 and TRBJ1-4; D unresolved. V lost 6 bases and J 5 bases, leaving 13 bases between the germline ends. The CDR3 runs to 14 residues. The CDR3 reads CASRPGFPNEKLFF. The CDR3 DNA reads TGTGCCAGCAGGCCCGGGTTCCCCAATGAAAAACTGTTTTTT.

The chain is built from TRBV7-9 and TRBJ1-1; D remains unclear. Germline CDR1 is SEHNR and CDR2 is FQNEAQ (reference sequence). Trimming shortened V by 1 base and J by 3 bases, and 3 bases separated the two germline ends. This CDR3 region has 12 residues. The CDR3 loop is CASSLDYTEAFF. In DNA form, the CDR3 reads TGTGCCAGCAGCTTAGATTACACTGAAGCTTTCTTT.

This clonotype has at least ten counts. V is TRBV20-1 and J is TRBJ2-1; D not resolved. This CDR3 has 14 residues. Germline V gene sequence: CDR1 DFQATT, CDR2 SNEGSKA (reference sequence). V gave up 3 bases and J gave up 3 bases, with 12 bases separating them. DNA of the CDR3: TGCAGTGCTAGTTGGGATCCCAACTACAATGAGCAGTTCTTC. Amino acid sequence: CSASWDPNYNEQFF.

The chain combines TRBV24-1 with TRBJ2-3; TRBD2 agrees at 9 bases. CDR1 and CDR2 from the germline V gene are KGHDR and SFDVKD. V shed 2 bases, J shed 1 base, and the junction held 6 bases outside the gene matches. This CDR3 spans 17 amino acids. The CDR3 loop is CATSDSPRTSGTDTQYF. The CDR3 bases are TGTGCCACCAGTGATTCGCCCCGGACTAGCGGCACAGATACGCAGTATTTT.

J is TRBJ2-4 and V is TRBV29-1; 9 nucleotides agree with TRBD1. Germline V gives CDR1 SQVTM, CDR2 ANQGSEA. Trimming took 5 bases from V and 8 from J; bases not matched to a gene: 7. CDR3 length: 13 amino acids. The DNA for the CDR3 is TGCAGCGTTCCGGGACAGGGTGCAGACATTCAGTACTTC. Residues: CSVPGQGADIQYF.

This clonotype has ten or more counts. The rearrangement uses TRBV28 and TRBJ2-1, with D possibly TRBD1 on 5 matching bases. The CDR3 covers 17 residues. Germline-derived CDR1 and CDR2 are MDHEN and SYDVKM. The ends were cut back, 6 bases at V and 0 bases at J, with 18 bases in the middle. The CDR3 region is CASSTLSQGHSYNEQFF. The DNA of the CDR3 is TGTGCCAGCAGCACCCTAAGTCAGGGCCACTCCTACAATGAGCAGTTCTTC.

This clonotype was seen at least ten times. The CDR3 bases are TGTGCCAGCAGCAAGGAACAGGGGAAATACTATGGCTACACCTTC. This gives the protein CASSKEQGKYYGYTF. This chain joins TRBV7-9 and TRBJ1-2; TRBD1 matches 7 bases. The trim removed 5 bases at V and 3 bases at J, leaving 9 bases unmatched. The CDR3 runs 15 residues. Germline CDR1 SEHNR, CDR2 FQNEAQ (reference sequence).

The chain carries TRBV28 and TRBJ2-7, with D uncertain. The CDR3 runs 14 residues. Trimming cost V 3 bases and J 0 bases, with 9 bases left between them. Germline values: CDR1 MDHEN, CDR2 SYDVKM. The DNA for the CDR3 is TGTGCCAGCAGTTTTCCCCTACCCTCCTACGAGCAGTACTTC. It is translated as CASSFPLPSYEQYF.

This clonotype showed up many times. The junction differs from germline at one of its ends, possibly a read error. The chain employs TRBV29-1 and TRBJ2-3, with 9 bases that match TRBD2. CDR3 length equals 13 residues. Germline V lookup: CDR1 SQVTM, CDR2 ANQGSEA. In DNA, the CDR3 is TGCAGCGTAGAAGCGGGAGGCGCAGATACGCAGTATTTT. Residues: CSVEAGGADTQYF.

This clonotype came up a few times. This chain uses TRBV6-4 with TRBJ2-7; D might be TRBD1 (5 bases). The length of the CDR3 is 14 residues. V dropped 3 bases and J dropped 4 bases, with 13 bases sitting between them. The germline CDR1 and CDR2 sequences are MRHNA and SNTAGT. This CDR3 reads CASSEGPSGYEQYF. The CDR3 nucleotides read TGTGCCAGCAGTGAGGGGCCCTCAGGTTACGAGCAGTACTTC.

This clonotype occurred many times. The rearrangement links TRBV6-2 or TRBV6-3 to TRBJ1-5, with TRBD1 matching over 7 bases. J was trimmed by 2 bases and V by 4 bases; bases with no gene match: 5. Germline CDR1 and CDR2: MNHEY and SVGEGT. The CDR3 runs 15 residues. The CDR3 DNA follows: TGTGCCAGCAGTTCACAGGGGTCAGGCAATCAGCCCCAGCATTTT. Encoded protein: CASSSQGSGNQPQHF.

This clonotype has a handful of counts. The chain links TRBV27 to TRBJ2-3, with D tentatively TRBD2 (5 bases). CDR3 size: 16 residues. CDR1 and CDR2 from the germline V gene are MNHEY and SMNVEV (reference sequence). Trimming removed 3 bases from V and 7 bases from J, with 20 bases in between. CDR3 sequence reads: CASSFALSRGPNTQYF. For the CDR3, the DNA is TGTGCCAGCAGTTTCGCCCTTTCGAGAGGGCCGAATACGCAGTATTTT.

This clonotype has a single count. This chain links TRBV10-3 with TRBJ2-3, with a weak D call TRBD2 (6 bases). CDR3 length equals 14 residues. V shed 3 bases and J shed 5 bases, with 12 bases lying between them. Germline loops: CDR1 ENHRY, CDR2 SYGVKD. The DNA for the CDR3 is TGTGCCATCAGTGACCGGGGGAGAGGAGATACGCAGTATTTT. Translating it yields CAISDRGRGDTQYF.

This clonotype has at least ten counts. This chain uses TRBV2 with TRBJ2-7, with D tentatively TRBD2 (6 bases). CDR3 length equals 13 residues. Trimming pared 4 bases from V and 6 bases from J, leaving 13 bases between. Looked up from germline, CDR1 is SNHLY and CDR2 is FYNNEI. CDR3 coding DNA: TGTGCCAGCAGTGTTCGGCGGGAAGGCGAGCAGTACTTC. This translates into CASSVRREGEQYF.

This clonotype was detected many times. The chain recombines TRBV7-8 with TRBJ1-6; D is uncertain. Germline V gene lookup returns CDR1 SGHVS and CDR2 FQNEAQ. The ends were cut back, 1 base at V and 7 bases at J, with 14 bases in the middle. The CDR3 is 16 amino acids. This CDR3 reads CASSLDKGGWNSPLHF. CDR3 sequence (DNA): TGTGCCAGCAGCTTAGATAAAGGAGGGTGGAATTCACCCCTCCACTTT.

This chain joins TRBV2 and TRBJ1-2; 7 nucleotides line up with TRBD1. Per the germline V gene, CDR1 is SNHLY and CDR2 is FYNNEI. Trimming at V came to 4 bases and at J to 7 bases, leaving 9 bases not matched to a gene. This CDR3 has 14 amino acids. The CDR3 sequence: CASSGQGKNGGYTF. The DNA of the CDR3 is TGTGCCAGCAGTGGACAGGGAAAAAATGGTGGCTACACCTTC.

Only a few counts were recorded for this clonotype. The chain uses TRBV7-3 and TRBJ2-2; D gene ambiguous. Germline CDR1 and CDR2: SGHTA and FQGTGA. The CDR3 is made up of 16 amino acids. The V end was cut by 4 bases, the J end by 1 base, with 13 bases between. CDR3 sequence reads: CASSSDSFKNTGELFF. In nucleotides, the CDR3 is TGTGCCAGCAGCTCCGATAGTTTCAAGAACACCGGGGAGCTGTTTTTT.

This clonotype was recorded at least ten times. The V and J genes are TRBV20-1 and TRBJ2-6; the match to TRBD2 covers 9 bases. V lost 3 bases, J lost 0 bases, and 6 bases stayed unmatched. The CDR3 is 17 amino acids. The germline CDR1 and CDR2 sequences are DFQATT and SNEGSKA (reference sequence). The CDR3, as DNA: TGCAGTGCTAGTGAGCGGGGGGACTTCTCTGGGGCCAACGTCCTGACTTTC. This gives the protein CSASERGDFSGANVLTF.

This clonotype was seen just once. This rearrangement joins TRBV6-4 to TRBJ1-1; 7 positions agree with TRBD1. Germline V gives CDR1 MRHNA, CDR2 SNTAGT. Trimming at V came to 2 bases and at J to 7 bases, leaving 1 base not matched to a gene. The CDR3 is made up of 12 amino acids. CDR3 nucleotide sequence: TGTGCCAGCAGTGACCGGACAGGTGAAGCTTTCTTT. It specifies CASSDRTGEAFF.

Only a few counts were recorded for this clonotype. The chain couples TRBV7-8 to TRBJ2-5; maybe TRBD2 (5 bases). The ends were cut back, 1 base at V and 5 bases at J, with 20 bases in the middle. The CDR3 loop spans 17 amino acids. Germline loops: CDR1 SGHVS, CDR2 FQNEAQ. The CDR3 region has the DNA TGTGCCAGCAGCTTAGTGGGTGGACTCCCCGAAGCGGAGACCCAGTACTTC. Its translation: CASSLVGGLPEAETQYF. The full variable domain, rest sourced from reference TRBV7-8 and TRBJ2-5, is GAGVSQSPRYKVAKRGQDVALRCDPISGHVSLFWYQQALGQGPEFLTYFQNEAQLDKSGLPSDRFFAERPEGSVSTLKIQRTQQEDSAVYLCASSLVGGLPEAETQYFGPGTRLLVL.

This clonotype was observed many times. This chain links TRBV7-2 with TRBJ2-4, with D perhaps given as TRBD1 or TRBD2 (5 bases each). The ends were cut back, 5 bases at V and 5 bases at J, with 16 bases in the middle. Per germline, CDR1 SGHTA and CDR2 FQGNSA. The CDR3 loop spans 15 amino acids. CDR3 sequence: CASSVSGTDQNIQYF. Written as DNA, the CDR3 is TGTGCCAGCAGCGTATCCGGGACGGACCAAAACATTCAGTACTTC.

V and J are TRBV7-2 and TRBJ2-7; TRBD1 agrees at 7 bases. The germline V gene has CDR1 SGHTA and CDR2 FQGNSA. This CDR3 contains 13 residues. V dropped 5 bases and J dropped 2; count of bases not matched to a gene: 3. The CDR3 nucleotides read TGTGCCAGCAGCGAGGGACAGCCCTACGAGCAGTACTTC. It is translated as CASSEGQPYEQYF.